Listed below are T cell receptor beta chains from one sample, sequenced in a study of regulatory T cells in long-lasting Graves disease. Each CDR3 protein gets one entry after TCRdb re-called the multiplex PCR reads with MiXCR. The sample shows about 470,000 distinct CDR3 sequences, under 25% of them seen only once. This sample comprised peripheral blood mononuclear cells (PBMCs), obtained when the disease was refractory, from a patient treated with antithyroid drugs. The receptors stem from a female donor with Graves disease. CDR3s leave out the opening cysteine and the closing phenylalanine or tryptophan. The order of the fields is V gene, clone size, J gene, CDR3 protein. For some rows the clone size is stated as once, few or many, or as a class when expanded; others skip it.

>TRBV6-1|.|TRBJ2-3
ASSLRGGGTNTDTQY
>TRBV19|.|TRBJ2-7
ATPNSGSWVYEQY
>TRBV30|few|TRBJ1-1
AWSVLGGSTEAF
>TRBV29-1|few|TRBJ2-2
SVTGQAWRNTGELF
>TRBV14|few|TRBJ1-1
ASSQDYTVNTEAF
>TRBV20-1|few|TRBJ2-7
SARVGGGAEQY
>TRBV28|.|TRBJ2-3
ASSSTGRGARFTDTQY
>TRBV29-1|.|TRBJ1-1
SVSPGQGRNTEAF
>TRBV11-2|.|TRBJ2-7
ASSSSQGVPYEQY
>TRBV11-2|many|TRBJ2-7
ASSLDRSSYEQY
>TRBV28|.|TRBJ2-3
ASSSLAGGPDTQY
>TRBV19|few|TRBJ1-5
ASSKRTAWWQPQH
>TRBV19|.|TRBJ1-5
ASSIATGRQPQH
>TRBV30|.|TRBJ1-1
AWTSHTEAF
>TRBV28|.|TRBJ1-5
DSRRRGLVVGNQPQH
>TRBV28|many|TRBJ2-7
AGSLGLAGGSEQY
>TRBV3-1|many|TRBJ2-5
ASSLTEIGETQY
>TRBV12-3/TRBV12-4|many|TRBJ1-2
ASSWDRAGSGYGYT
>TRBV27|.|TRBJ2-6
ASSPTGVSGANVLT
>TRBV7-9|many|TRBJ1-4
ASSPGVGEKLF
>TRBV27|few|TRBJ1-6
ASSPKHRGTGFNSPLH
>TRBV12-5|many|TRBJ1-5
ASGLAPGISNQPQH
>TRBV11-2|.|TRBJ2-7
ASSPLADSSYEQY
>TRBV28|.|TRBJ1-3
ASSLRHTIY
>TRBV2|many|TRBJ2-2
ANGKGNTGELF
>TRBV11-2|few|TRBJ1-6
ASRQGWNSPLH
>TRBV7-8|many|TRBJ2-7
ASRQDGFYEQY
>TRBV2|many|TRBJ1-4
ASSPLAGLIEKLF
>TRBV2|many|TRBJ1-2
ASMRSRMVTMAGYT
>TRBV5-1|.|TRBJ1-5
ASSLLPEDQPQH
>TRBV10-3|many|TRBJ1-1
AISERGTEGTEAF
>TRBV15|.|TRBJ1-1
ATSRDRTGGSTEAF
>TRBV12-5|.|TRBJ1-2
ASGLRGDGYT
>TRBV28|many|TRBJ2-2
ASRNRENTGELF
>TRBV19|few|TRBJ1-5
ASSILGGSAQPQH
>TRBV11-2|many|TRBJ2-2
ASSLVYTGELF
>TRBV6-2/TRBV6-3|many|TRBJ1-5
ASSARDSRGNQPQH
>TRBV28|many|TRBJ2-2
ASRTSGAGELF
>TRBV12-3/TRBV12-4|many|TRBJ2-5
ASSQGLPRGTQY
>TRBV28|many|TRBJ2-7
ASTYQGNEQY
>TRBV11-3|many|TRBJ1-1
ASSLGVEIMNTEAF
>TRBV5-5|few|TRBJ1-2
ASSLVRTGYGYT
>TRBV7-9|.|TRBJ2-6
ASSLEQNSGANVLT
>TRBV28|few|TRBJ2-7
ASSNLGQGVAEQY
>TRBV19|.|TRBJ2-7
ASSFSSQGLYEQY
>TRBV28|many|TRBJ2-7
ASSLTLRGSTYEQY
>TRBV24-1|.|TRBJ2-1
ATSAAPGGNSYNEQF
>TRBV24-1|.|TRBJ2-5
ATSDSTRDTQETQY
>TRBV2|.|TRBJ2-7
ASIPGGTGEYEQY